This T cell receptor (beta chain) was identified during a study of response to subunit inactivated influenza vaccine. TCRdb fed the RT-PCR reads into MiXCR, producing one record per CDR3 protein. The sample has 500,000 to 600,000 distinct CDR3 sequences, about 10% seen once. Concerning this clonotype itself: Its antigen is as yet unknown.

With 2 bases removed from V and 3 bases from J, the gap between germline ends came to 17 bases. The length of the CDR3 is 17 residues. Study findings and constraints: Authors proposed each seasonal influenza vaccination draws in few new T cells.

The sequences come from PBMCs from blood, collected on the day of vaccination. This TCR was recovered from a man aged 50-60 years who received an inactivated influenza vaccine. This chain joins TRBV12-3 or TRBV12-4 and TRBJ1-5; possible D gene TRBD1, 6 bases. The CDR3 reads CASSLRNSPGANQPQHF. CDR3 sequence (DNA): TGTGCCAGCAGTTTAAGGAACTCCCCAGGGGCCAATCAGCCCCAGCATTTT.